This TCR beta chain was sequenced in a study of blood T cell repertoires in COVID-19. Trimming removed 4 bases from V and 0 bases from J, with 21 bases in between. In germline, CDR1 is SEHNR, CDR2 FQNEAQ (reference sequence). The CDR3 length is 18 residues. Sequencing used immunoSEQ multiplex PCR; TCRdb keeps in-frame clones, though not all of them. The sample shows around 150,000 clones, around four fifths of them seen only once. The TCR originated in a woman aged 55-70 years who had recovered from COVID-19. The specimen sequenced was PBMCs or T cells enriched from blood (not recorded which). V and J are TRBV7-9 and TRBJ2-5; perhaps TRBD2 as D (8 bases). CDR3 in DNA: TGTGCCAGCAGCTCCTCTGTGACAGGGACTAGAGACCAAGAGACCCAGTACTTC. Its translation is CASSSSVTGTRDQETQYF.